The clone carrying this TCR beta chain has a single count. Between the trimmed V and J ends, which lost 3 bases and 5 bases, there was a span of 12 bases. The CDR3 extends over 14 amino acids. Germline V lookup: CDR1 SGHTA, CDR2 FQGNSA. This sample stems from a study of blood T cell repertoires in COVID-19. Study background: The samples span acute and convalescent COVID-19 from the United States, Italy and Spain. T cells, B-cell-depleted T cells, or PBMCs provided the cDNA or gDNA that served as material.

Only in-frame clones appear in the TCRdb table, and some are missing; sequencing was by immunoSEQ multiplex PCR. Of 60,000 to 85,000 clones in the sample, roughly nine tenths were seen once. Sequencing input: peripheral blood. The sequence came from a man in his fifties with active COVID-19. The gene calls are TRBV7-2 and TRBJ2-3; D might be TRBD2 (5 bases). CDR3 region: CASSFKLEVDTQYF. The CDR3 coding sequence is TGTGCCAGCAGCTTCAAACTAGAGGTAGATACGCAGTATTTT.